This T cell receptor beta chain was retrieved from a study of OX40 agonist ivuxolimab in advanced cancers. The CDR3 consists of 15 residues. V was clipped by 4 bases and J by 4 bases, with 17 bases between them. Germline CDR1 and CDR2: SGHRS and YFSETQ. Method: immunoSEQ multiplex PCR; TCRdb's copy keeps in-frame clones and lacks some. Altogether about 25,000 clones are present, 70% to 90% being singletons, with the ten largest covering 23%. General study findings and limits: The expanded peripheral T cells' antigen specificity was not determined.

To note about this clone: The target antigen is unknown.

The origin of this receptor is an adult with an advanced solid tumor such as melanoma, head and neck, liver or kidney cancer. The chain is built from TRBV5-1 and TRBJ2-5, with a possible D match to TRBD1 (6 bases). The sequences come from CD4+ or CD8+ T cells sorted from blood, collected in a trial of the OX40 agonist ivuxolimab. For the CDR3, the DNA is TGCGCCAGCAGCATATCAGGGGCCCAAGGAGAGACCCAGTACTTC. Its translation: CASSISGAQGETQYF.